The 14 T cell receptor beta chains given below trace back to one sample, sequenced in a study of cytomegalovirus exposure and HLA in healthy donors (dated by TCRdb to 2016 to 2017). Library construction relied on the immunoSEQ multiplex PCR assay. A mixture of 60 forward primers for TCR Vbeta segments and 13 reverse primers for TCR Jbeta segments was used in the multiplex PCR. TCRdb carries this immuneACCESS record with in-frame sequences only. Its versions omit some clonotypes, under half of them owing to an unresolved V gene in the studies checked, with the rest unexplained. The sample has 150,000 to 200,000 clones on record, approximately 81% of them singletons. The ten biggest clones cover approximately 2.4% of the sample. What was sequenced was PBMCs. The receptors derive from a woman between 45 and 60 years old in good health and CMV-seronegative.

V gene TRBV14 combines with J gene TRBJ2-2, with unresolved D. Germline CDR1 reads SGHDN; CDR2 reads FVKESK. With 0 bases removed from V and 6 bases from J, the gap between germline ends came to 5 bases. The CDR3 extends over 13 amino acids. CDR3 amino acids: CASSQDLAGELFF. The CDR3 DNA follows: TGTGCCAGCAGCCAAGACCTCGCCGGGGAGCTGTTTTTT.

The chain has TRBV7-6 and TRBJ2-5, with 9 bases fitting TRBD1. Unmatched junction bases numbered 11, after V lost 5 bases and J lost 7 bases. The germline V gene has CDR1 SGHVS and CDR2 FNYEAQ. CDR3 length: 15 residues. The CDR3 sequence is CASSAKGQGLVTQYF. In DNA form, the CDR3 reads TGTGCCAGCAGCGCGAAGGGACAGGGTTTGGTGACCCAGTACTTC.

As DNA, the CDR3 is TGTGCCAGCAGCTTAAGGGACAGTGGAAATCAGCCCCAGCATTTT. Translated, it gives CASSLRDSGNQPQHF. V gene TRBV7-2 combines with J gene TRBJ1-5, with 7 nucleotides matching TRBD1. The CDR3 covers 15 residues. Germline trimming cut 2 bases from V and 4 bases from J; bases unmatched to any gene: 5. Germline CDR1 SGHTA, CDR2 FQGNSA. Drawing the rest from reference TRBV7-2 and TRBJ1-5, the complete variable domain is GAGVSQSPSNKVTEKGKDVELRCDPISGHTALYWYRQSLGQGLEFLIYFQGNSAPDKSGLPSDRFSAERTGGSVSTLTIQRTQQEDSAVYLCASSLRDSGNQPQHFGDGTRLSIL.

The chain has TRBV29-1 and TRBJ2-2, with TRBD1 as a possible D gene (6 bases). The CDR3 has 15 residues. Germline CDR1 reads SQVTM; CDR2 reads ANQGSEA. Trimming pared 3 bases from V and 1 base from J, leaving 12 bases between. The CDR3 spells CSVDRRGQNTGELFF. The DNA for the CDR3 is TGCAGCGTTGACCGAAGGGGACAGAACACCGGGGAGCTGTTTTTT.

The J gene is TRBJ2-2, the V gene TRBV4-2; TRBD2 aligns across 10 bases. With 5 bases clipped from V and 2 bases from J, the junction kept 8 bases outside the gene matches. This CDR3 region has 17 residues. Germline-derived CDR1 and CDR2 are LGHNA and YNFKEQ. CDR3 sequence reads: CASSYIAGGYNTGELFF. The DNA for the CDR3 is TGTGCCAGCAGCTACATAGCGGGGGGCTACAACACCGGGGAGCTGTTTTTT.

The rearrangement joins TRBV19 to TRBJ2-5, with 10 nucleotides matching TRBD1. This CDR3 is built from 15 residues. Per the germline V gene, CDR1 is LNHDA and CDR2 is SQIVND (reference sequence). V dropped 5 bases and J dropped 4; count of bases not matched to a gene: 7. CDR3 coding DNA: TGTGCCAGTAGTCCAGGACAGGGGGTTCTAGAGACCCAGTACTTC. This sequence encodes CASSPGQGVLETQYF. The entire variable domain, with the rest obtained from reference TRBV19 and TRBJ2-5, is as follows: DGGITQSPKYLFRKEGQNVTLSCEQNLNHDAMYWYRQDPGQGLRLIYYSQIVNDFQKGDIAEGYSVSREKKESFPLTVTSAQKNPTAFYLCASSPGQGVLETQYFGPGTRLLVL.

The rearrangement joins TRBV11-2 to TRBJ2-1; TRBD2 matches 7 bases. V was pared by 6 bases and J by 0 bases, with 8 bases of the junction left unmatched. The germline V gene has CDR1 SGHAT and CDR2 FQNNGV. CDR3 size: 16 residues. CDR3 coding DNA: TGTGCCAGCAGGCACCCTGGGGGGGTCTCCTACAATGAGCAGTTCTTC. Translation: CASRHPGGVSYNEQFF.

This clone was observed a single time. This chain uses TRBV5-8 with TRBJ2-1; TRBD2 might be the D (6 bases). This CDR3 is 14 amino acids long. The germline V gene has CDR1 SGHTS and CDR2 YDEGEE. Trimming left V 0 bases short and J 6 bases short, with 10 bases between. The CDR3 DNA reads TGTGCCAGCAGCTTGGGACTAGGACCCAATGAGCAGTTCTTC. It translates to CASSLGLGPNEQFF.

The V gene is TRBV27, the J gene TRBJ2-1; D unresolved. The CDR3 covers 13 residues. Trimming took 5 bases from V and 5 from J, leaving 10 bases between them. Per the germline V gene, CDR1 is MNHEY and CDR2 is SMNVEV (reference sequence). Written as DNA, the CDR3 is TGTGCCAGCAGTACCCGTCGGGACAATGAGCAGTTCTTC. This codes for CASSTRRDNEQFF.

The CDR3 DNA reads as TGTGCCAGCAGCGCCACTCCGGGACAGAGCTCTGGGGCCAACGTCCTGACTTTC. Amino acids: CASSATPGQSSGANVLTF. The rearrangement uses TRBV21-1 and TRBJ2-6; the listed D gene, TRBD1, was not tested against the DNA. TRBV21-1 is reported as a pseudogene. This CDR3 region has 18 residues.

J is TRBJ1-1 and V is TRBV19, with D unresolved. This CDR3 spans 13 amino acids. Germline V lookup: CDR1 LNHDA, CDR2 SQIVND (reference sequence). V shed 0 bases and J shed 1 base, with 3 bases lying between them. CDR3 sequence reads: CASSIDRNTEAFF. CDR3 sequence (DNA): TGTGCCAGTAGTATAGACCGGAACACTGAAGCTTTCTTT.

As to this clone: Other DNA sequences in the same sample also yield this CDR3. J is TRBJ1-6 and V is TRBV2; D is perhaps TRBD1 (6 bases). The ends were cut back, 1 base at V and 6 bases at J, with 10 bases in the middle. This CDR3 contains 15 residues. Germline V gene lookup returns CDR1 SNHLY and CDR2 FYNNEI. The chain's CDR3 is CASSEVGTRNSPLHF. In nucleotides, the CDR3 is TGTGCCAGCAGTGAAGTTGGGACACGTAATTCACCCCTCCACTTT.

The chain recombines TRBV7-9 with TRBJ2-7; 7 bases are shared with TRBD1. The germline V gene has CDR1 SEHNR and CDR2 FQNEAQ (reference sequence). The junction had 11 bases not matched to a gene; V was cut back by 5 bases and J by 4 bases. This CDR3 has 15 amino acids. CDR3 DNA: TGTGCCAGCAGCACGCCGGACAGGCTCGGTTACGAGCAGTACTTC. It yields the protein CASSTPDRLGYEQYF.

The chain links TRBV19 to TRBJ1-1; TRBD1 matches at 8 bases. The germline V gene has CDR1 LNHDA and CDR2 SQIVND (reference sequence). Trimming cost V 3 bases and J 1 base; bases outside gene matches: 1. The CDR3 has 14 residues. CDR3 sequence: CASSMGTGNTEAFF. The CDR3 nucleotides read TGTGCCAGTAGTATGGGGACAGGGAACACTGAAGCTTTCTTT.